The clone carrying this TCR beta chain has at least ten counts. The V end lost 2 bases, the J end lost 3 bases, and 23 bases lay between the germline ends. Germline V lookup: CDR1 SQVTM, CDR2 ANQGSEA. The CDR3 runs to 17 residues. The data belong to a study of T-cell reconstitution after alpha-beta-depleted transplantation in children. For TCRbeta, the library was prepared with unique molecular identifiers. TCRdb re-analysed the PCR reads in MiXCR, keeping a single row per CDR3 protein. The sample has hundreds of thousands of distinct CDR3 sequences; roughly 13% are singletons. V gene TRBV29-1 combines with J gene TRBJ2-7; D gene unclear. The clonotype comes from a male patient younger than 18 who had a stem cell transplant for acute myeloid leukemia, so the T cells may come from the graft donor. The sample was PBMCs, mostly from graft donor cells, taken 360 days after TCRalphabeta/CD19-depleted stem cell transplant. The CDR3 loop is CSVEKFGGEELYYEQYF. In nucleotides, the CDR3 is TGCAGCGTTGAAAAATTTGGTGGTGAGGAACTGTACTACGAGCAGTACTTC.